The rows below give T cell receptor beta chains drawn from one sample of a study of T cell repertoires in cytomegalovirus infection. One entry per CDR3 protein, called by TCRdb with MiXCR from the reads. The table has 70,000 to 75,000 distinct CDR3 sequences, 4% seen once. Sequencing used PBMCs. These receptors originate from a human donor in good health (CMV status not recorded). Some clones in this sample may be carry-over from other donors' samples. Each CDR3 is given with its conserved first and last residue. The order of the fields is J gene, D gene, V gene, clone size, CDR3 protein, CDR3 DNA. A D gene is named only where the DNA matches it firmly. Rows may omit the clone size; those that give it use once, few, many or a size class.

J: TRBJ1-4; D: -; V: TRBV7-8; size: few; CDR3: CASSWGQTDHYEKLFF; DNA: TGTGCCAGCAGCTGGGGGCAGACGGATCATTATGAAAAACTGTTTTTT
J: TRBJ2-5; D: -; V: TRBV7-9; size: many; CDR3: CASSLAGGGSETQYF; DNA: TGTGCCAGCAGCTTAGCAGGAGGAGGTAGTGAGACCCAGTACTTC
J: TRBJ1-6; D: -; V: TRBV10-3; size: few; CDR3: CAMTGTVNSPLHF; DNA: TGTGCCATGACCGGGACGGTTAATTCACCCCTCCACTTT
J: TRBJ1-4; D: -; V: TRBV12-3/TRBV12-4; size: many; CDR3: CASSPTRGRQGEKLFF; DNA: TGTGCCAGCAGCCCCACCAGGGGTAGACAAGGTGAAAAACTGTTTTTT
J: TRBJ2-3; D: TRBD2; V: TRBV7-2; size: many; CDR3: CASSVSGRSTDTQYF; DNA: TGTGCCAGCAGCGTTAGCGGGCGGAGCACAGATACGCAGTATTTT
J: TRBJ1-6; D: -; V: TRBV2; size: many; CDR3: CASSAGSYSPLHF; DNA: TGTGCCAGCAGCGCGGGCAGCTATTCACCCCTCCACTTT
J: TRBJ2-3; D: TRBD2; V: TRBV7-2; size: many; CDR3: CASSNTGGGGQYF; DNA: TGTGCCAGCAGCAACACGGGCGGGGGAGGGCAGTATTTT
J: TRBJ2-1; D: -; V: TRBV6-1; size: many; CDR3: CASSDQLLNNEQFF; DNA: TGTGCCAGCAGTGACCAACTCCTCAACAATGAGCAGTTCTTC
J: TRBJ2-5; D: -; V: TRBV7-2; size: many; CDR3: CASSLGGIGQETQYF; DNA: TGTGCCAGCAGCTTAGGCGGAATTGGGCAAGAGACCCAGTACTTC
J: TRBJ2-5; D: -; V: TRBV7-9; size: many; CDR3: CASSLDWGRETQYF; DNA: TGTGCCAGCAGCTTAGACTGGGGGAGAGAGACCCAGTACTTC
J: TRBJ2-7; D: -; V: TRBV7-2; size: many; CDR3: CASSLAHRNYEQYF; DNA: TGTGCCAGCAGCTTAGCGCACAGAAACTACGAGCAGTACTTC
J: TRBJ1-6; D: TRBD1; V: TRBV7-8; size: many; CDR3: CASSLGRTGSSPLHF; DNA: TGTGCCAGCAGCTTAGGGCGGACAGGAAGTTCACCCCTCCACTTT
J: TRBJ2-5; D: TRBD1; V: TRBV12-3/TRBV12-4; size: few; CDR3: CASSMRQGETQYF; DNA: TGTGCCAGCAGTATGCGACAGGGCGAGACCCAGTACTTC
J: TRBJ1-5; D: -; V: TRBV7-9; size: many; CDR3: CASSRDGISNQPQHF; DNA: TGTGCCAGCAGCCGGGACGGGATTAGCAATCAGCCCCAGCATTTT
J: TRBJ1-1; D: -; V: TRBV7-6; size: few; CDR3: CASSPALTDEAFF; DNA: TGTGCCAGCAGCCCGGCCTTGACGGACGAAGCTTTCTTT
J: TRBJ1-1; D: -; V: TRBV7-8; size: many; CDR3: CASSLRSGFSEAFF; DNA: TGTGCCAGCAGCTTAAGGTCGGGGTTCTCTGAAGCTTTCTTT
J: TRBJ1-3; D: -; V: TRBV4-3; size: many; CDR3: CASSQGVGSGNTIYF; DNA: TGCGCCAGCAGCCAAGGGGTGGGCTCTGGAAACACCATATATTTT
J: TRBJ1-1; D: -; V: TRBV12-3/TRBV12-4; size: many; CDR3: CASARANTEAFF; DNA: TGTGCCAGCGCCAGGGCGAACACTGAAGCTTTCTTT
J: TRBJ2-1; D: -; V: TRBV7-2; size: many; CDR3: CASSLALAEQFF; DNA: TGTGCCAGCAGCTTAGCGCTAGCTGAGCAGTTCTTC
J: TRBJ1-3; D: -; V: TRBV20-1; size: many; CDR3: CSAREQGGFVGNTIYF; DNA: TGCAGTGCTCGGGAGCAGGGTGGCTTTGTCGGAAACACCATATATTTT
J: TRBJ2-7; D: -; V: TRBV6-2/TRBV6-3; size: many; CDR3: CASSYEGGGYYEQYF; DNA: TGTGCCAGCAGTTACGAAGGTGGAGGTTACTACGAGCAGTACTTC
J: TRBJ2-2; D: TRBD2; V: TRBV7-2; size: many; CDR3: CAGGGARTGELFF; DNA: TGTGCCGGCGGGGGGGCCAGGACCGGGGAGCTGTTTTTT
J: TRBJ2-7; D: -; V: TRBV11-2; size: many; CDR3: CASSPGGRWDSIYEQYF; DNA: TGTGCCAGCAGCCCCGGAGGGCGGTGGGACAGTATCTACGAGCAGTACTTC
J: TRBJ2-7; D: -; V: TRBV7-8; size: many; CDR3: CASSLRQSYEQYF; DNA: TGTGCCAGCAGCTTAAGACAGTCCTACGAGCAGTACTTC
J: TRBJ1-5; D: -; V: TRBV7-2; size: many; CDR3: CASSPRDKESNQPQHF; DNA: TGTGCCAGCAGCCCCAGGGACAAAGAAAGCAATCAGCCCCAGCATTTT
J: TRBJ2-5; D: TRBD2; V: TRBV12-3/TRBV12-4; size: many; CDR3: CASSLSLAGNQETQYF; DNA: TGTGCCAGCAGTTTATCACTAGCGGGAAACCAAGAGACCCAGTACTTC
J: TRBJ1-1; D: -; V: TRBV7-8; size: many; CDR3: CASSRPQTEAFF; DNA: TGTGCCAGCAGCCGCCCACAAACTGAAGCTTTCTTT
J: TRBJ2-6; D: -; V: TRBV5-8; size: many; CDR3: CASSSGPGDGANVLTF; DNA: TGTGCCAGCAGCTCAGGCCCAGGGGACGGGGCCAACGTCCTGACTTTC
J: TRBJ1-2; D: -; V: TRBV18; size: many; CDR3: CASSPPTETYGYTF; DNA: TGTGCCAGCTCACCACCGACCGAAACCTATGGCTACACCTTC
J: TRBJ2-2; D: -; V: TRBV11-2; size: many; CDR3: CASRFGHDTGELFF; DNA: TGTGCCAGCAGATTCGGACACGACACCGGGGAGCTGTTTTTT
J: TRBJ1-4; D: -; V: TRBV7-2; size: many; CDR3: CASSPAGAAGEKLFF; DNA: TGTGCCAGCAGCCCTGCAGGGGCAGCAGGAGAAAAACTGTTTTTT
J: TRBJ2-3; D: TRBD2; V: TRBV4-2; size: many; CDR3: CASSQDTSGGADTQYF; DNA: TGTGCCAGCAGCCAAGATACTAGCGGGGGGGCAGATACGCAGTATTTT
J: TRBJ2-5; D: -; V: TRBV5-4; size: many; CDR3: CASSRQDQETQYF; DNA: TGTGCCAGCAGTAGACAGGACCAAGAGACCCAGTACTTC
J: TRBJ2-1; D: TRBD2; V: TRBV7-3; size: many; CDR3: CASSPWGGGSHNEQFF; DNA: TGTGCCAGCAGCCCGTGGGGGGGAGGGTCCCACAATGAGCAGTTCTTC
J: TRBJ1-1; D: -; V: TRBV7-9; size: many; CDR3: CASSGVGTEAFF; DNA: TGTGCCAGCAGTGGGGTCGGCACTGAAGCTTTCTTT
J: TRBJ2-7; D: -; V: TRBV7-2; size: many; CDR3: CASSRERSVHSYEQYF; DNA: TGTGCCAGCAGCAGAGAGAGGTCAGTCCACTCCTACGAGCAGTACTTC
J: TRBJ2-1; D: -; V: TRBV29-1; size: many; CDR3: CSAYTTGNEQFF; DNA: TGCAGCGCGTACACGACGGGGAATGAGCAGTTCTTC
J: TRBJ1-1; D: -; V: TRBV20-1; size: many; CDR3: CSARSDATEAFF; DNA: TGCAGTGCTAGGAGTGATGCCACTGAAGCTTTCTTT
J: TRBJ2-7; D: TRBD1; V: TRBV6-2/TRBV6-3; size: many; CDR3: CASSLQTPGQGAKEQYF; DNA: TGTGCCAGCAGCCTCCAGACCCCGGGACAGGGGGCGAAGGAGCAGTACTTC
J: TRBJ2-1; D: TRBD1; V: TRBV6-1; size: many; CDR3: CASSEPGQEDNEQFF; DNA: TGTGCCAGCAGTGAGCCGGGACAGGAGGACAATGAGCAGTTCTTC
J: TRBJ2-5; D: TRBD2; V: TRBV20-1; size: many; CDR3: CSAHSGIETQYF; DNA: TGCAGTGCCCATAGCGGGATTGAGACCCAGTACTTC
J: TRBJ1-1; D: -; V: TRBV7-2; size: many; CDR3: CASSLRRNTEAFF; DNA: TGTGCCAGCAGCTTAAGACGGAACACTGAAGCTTTCTTT
J: TRBJ2-3; D: -; V: TRBV7-2; size: many; CDR3: CASSQPPPLDTQYF; DNA: TGTGCCAGCAGCCAACCCCCCCCCCTGGATACGCAGTATTTT
J: TRBJ1-2; D: -; V: TRBV7-2; size: many; CDR3: CASRNTGFDGYTF; DNA: TGTGCCAGCAGAAACACAGGGTTCGATGGCTACACCTTC
J: TRBJ2-1; D: TRBD2; V: TRBV7-6; size: many; CDR3: CASSHGLAGEDEQFF; DNA: TGTGCCAGCAGCCACGGACTAGCGGGAGAGGATGAGCAGTTCTTC
J: TRBJ1-1; D: -; V: TRBV6-5; size: -; CDR3: CASRLTANTEAFF; DNA: TGTGCCAGCAGGCTGACAGCGAACACTGAAGCTTTCTTT
J: TRBJ1-2; D: -; V: TRBV6-2/TRBV6-3; size: many; CDR3: CASRSTGFYYGYTF; DNA: TGTGCCAGCAGGAGTACAGGGTTCTACTATGGCTACACCTTC
J: TRBJ2-1; D: TRBD2; V: TRBV7-9; size: many; CDR3: CASSPHSGPGNEQFF; DNA: TGTGCCAGCAGCCCTCATAGCGGGCCGGGGAATGAGCAGTTCTTC
J: TRBJ2-1; D: -; V: TRBV7-2; size: many; CDR3: CASSRGRSFASNEQFF; DNA: TGTGCCAGCAGCCGGGGGCGGTCCTTTGCGTCCAATGAGCAGTTCTTC
J: TRBJ2-7; D: -; V: TRBV5-1; size: many; CDR3: CASTPDQGYEQYF; DNA: TGCGCCAGCACCCCGGATCAGGGGTACGAGCAGTACTTC
J: TRBJ1-3; D: -; V: TRBV7-2; size: many; CDR3: CASSPRGGGGSGNTIYF; DNA: TGTGCCAGCAGCCCGCGGGGGGGAGGGGGAAGTGGAAACACCATATATTTT
J: TRBJ1-2; D: TRBD1; V: TRBV7-2; size: many; CDR3: CASSLAGTGQNYGYTF; DNA: TGTGCCAGCAGCTTAGCCGGGACAGGGCAGAACTATGGCTACACCTTC
J: TRBJ2-2; D: -; V: TRBV5-5; size: many; CDR3: CASSFSWAVWNTGELFF; DNA: TGTGCCAGCAGCTTTTCCTGGGCAGTATGGAACACCGGGGAGCTGTTTTTT
J: TRBJ1-4; D: -; V: TRBV29-1; size: -; CDR3: CSVRGGNEKLFF; DNA: TGCAGCGTTAGGGGGGGAAATGAAAAACTGTTTTTT
J: TRBJ2-7; D: TRBD2; V: TRBV6-2/TRBV6-3; size: many; CDR3: CASSYRSGRASEQYF; DNA: TGTGCCAGCAGTTACCGGAGCGGGAGGGCCAGCGAGCAGTACTTC
J: TRBJ1-1; D: -; V: TRBV28; size: many; CDR3: CASSTRQALNTEAFF; DNA: TGTGCCAGCAGTACCCGACAGGCCCTGAACACTGAAGCTTTCTTT
J: TRBJ2-5; D: -; V: TRBV11-2; size: many; CDR3: CASSLDSSSQETQYF; DNA: TGTGCCAGCAGCTTAGACTCTAGCAGCCAAGAGACCCAGTACTTC
J: TRBJ2-1; D: -; V: TRBV4-1; size: many; CDR3: CASSQNGRNEQFF; DNA: TGCGCCAGCAGCCAGAACGGACGCAATGAGCAGTTCTTC
J: TRBJ2-1; D: -; V: TRBV7-8; size: many; CDR3: CASSLVPKGGPRDEQFF; DNA: TGTGCCAGCAGCTTAGTCCCCAAGGGGGGACCTCGGGATGAGCAGTTCTTC